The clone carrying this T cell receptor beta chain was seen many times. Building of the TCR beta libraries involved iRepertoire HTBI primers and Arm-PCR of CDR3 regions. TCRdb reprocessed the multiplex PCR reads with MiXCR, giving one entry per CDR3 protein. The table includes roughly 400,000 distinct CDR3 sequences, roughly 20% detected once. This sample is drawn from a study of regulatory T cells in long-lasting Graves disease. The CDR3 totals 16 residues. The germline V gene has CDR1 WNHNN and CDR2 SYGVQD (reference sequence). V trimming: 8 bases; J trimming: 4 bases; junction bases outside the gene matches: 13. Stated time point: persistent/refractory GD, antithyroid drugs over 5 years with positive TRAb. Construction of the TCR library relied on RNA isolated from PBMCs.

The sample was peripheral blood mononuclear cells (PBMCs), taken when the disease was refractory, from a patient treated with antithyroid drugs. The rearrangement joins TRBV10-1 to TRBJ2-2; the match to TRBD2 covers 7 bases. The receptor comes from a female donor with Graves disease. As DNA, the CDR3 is TGCGCCAGCGCACGGAATCGGGCTAGCGGCACCGGGGAGCTGTTTTTT. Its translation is CASARNRASGTGELFF.